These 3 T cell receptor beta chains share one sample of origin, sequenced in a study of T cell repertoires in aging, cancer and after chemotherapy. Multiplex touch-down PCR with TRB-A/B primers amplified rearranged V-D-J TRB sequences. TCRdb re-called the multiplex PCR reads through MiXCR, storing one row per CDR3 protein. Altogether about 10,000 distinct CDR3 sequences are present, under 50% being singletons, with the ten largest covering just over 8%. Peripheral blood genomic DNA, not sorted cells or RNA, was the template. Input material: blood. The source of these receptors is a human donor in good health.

Here the CDR3 reads CASSLWVSGNTIYF. The CDR3 nucleotides read TGTGCCAGCAGCTTGTGGGTCTCTGGAAACACCATATATTTT. The chain combines TRBV5-5 with TRBJ1-3; D unresolved. The ends were cut back, 1 base at V and 0 bases at J, with 5 bases in the middle. The CDR3 covers 14 residues. Germline-derived CDR1 and CDR2 are SGHKS and YYEKEE (reference sequence).

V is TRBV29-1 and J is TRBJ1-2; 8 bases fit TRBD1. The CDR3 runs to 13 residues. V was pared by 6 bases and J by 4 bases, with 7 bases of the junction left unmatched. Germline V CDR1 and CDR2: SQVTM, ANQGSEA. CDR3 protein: CSVGTGLSYGYTF. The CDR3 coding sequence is TGCAGCGTGGGGACAGGACTTTCCTATGGCTACACCTTC.

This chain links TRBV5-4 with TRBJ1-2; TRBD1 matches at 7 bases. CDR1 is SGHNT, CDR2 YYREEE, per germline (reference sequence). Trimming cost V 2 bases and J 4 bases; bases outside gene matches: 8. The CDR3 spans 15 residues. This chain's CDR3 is CASSLDREFAYGYTF. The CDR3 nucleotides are TGTGCCAGCAGCTTAGACAGGGAGTTTGCCTATGGCTACACCTTC. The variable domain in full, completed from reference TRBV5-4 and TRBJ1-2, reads ETGVTQSPTHLIKTRGQQVTLRCSSQSGHNTVSWYQQALGQGPQFIFQYYREEENGRGNFPPRFSGLQFPNYSSELNVNALELDDSALYLCASSLDREFAYGYTFGSGTRLTVV.